This T cell receptor beta chain stems from a study of T cells after yellow fever vaccination. The overall study: For low cell numbers, libraries were made with SMART-Seq v4 Ultra Low Input. Overall study results and limits: On re-exposure, the response was weaker but peaked faster, at day 5 versus 15. In post-booster samples, most primary-vaccination clones reappeared (about 96% CD4, 70% to 90% CD8).

Ten or more counts support this clonotype. Its antigen remains unidentified. The V and J ends lost 0 bases and 0 bases, in that order; junction bases with no gene match: 8. The CDR3 has 17 residues. Germline CDR1 is SQVTM and CDR2 is ANQGSEA. A universal primer site and UMIs were added as TCR cDNA was made by 5'RACE template switching. TCRdb reanalysed the 5' RACE reads using MiXCR and keeps one entry per CDR3 protein. This table holds a few hundred thousand distinct CDR3 sequences, 7% to 9% found once. The V call is TRBV29-1, the J call TRBJ2-3; 8 bases fit TRBD1. The starting material was PBMCs, obtained roughly 45 days after the first yellow fever vaccination. The source of this sequence is a man aged 18 to 29 who received the YFV17D yellow fever vaccine. CDR3 in DNA: TGCAGCGTTGAAGATCCCCGGACAGGGAGGAGCACAGATACGCAGTATTTT. Its protein product is CSVEDPRTGRSTDTQYF.